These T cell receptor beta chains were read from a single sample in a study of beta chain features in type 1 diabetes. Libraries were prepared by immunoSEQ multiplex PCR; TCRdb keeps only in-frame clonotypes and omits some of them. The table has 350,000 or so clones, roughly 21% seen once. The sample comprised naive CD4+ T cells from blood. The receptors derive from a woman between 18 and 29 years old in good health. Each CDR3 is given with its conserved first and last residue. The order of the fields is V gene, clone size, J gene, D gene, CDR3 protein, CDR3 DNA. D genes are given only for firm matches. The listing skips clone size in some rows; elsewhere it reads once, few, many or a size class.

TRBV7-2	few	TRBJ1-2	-	CASSLASGSVYGYTF	TGTGCCAGCAGCTTAGCGAGCGGGTCCGTCTATGGCTACACCTTC
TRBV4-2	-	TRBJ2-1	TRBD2	CASSRGGGVSYNEQFF	TGTGCCAGCAGCCGAGGCGGGGGGGTCTCCTACAATGAGCAGTTCTTC
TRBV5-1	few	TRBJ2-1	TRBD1	CASIDTGTAYNEQFF	TGCGCCAGCATAGATACCGGGACAGCTTACAATGAGCAGTTCTTC
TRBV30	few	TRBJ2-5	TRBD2	CAWTTSGGAETQYF	TGTGCCTGGACGACTAGCGGGGGGGCGGAGACCCAGTACTTC
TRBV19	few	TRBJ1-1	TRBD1	CASRWTGGPTEAFF	TGTGCCAGTAGATGGACAGGGGGTCCGACTGAAGCTTTCTTT
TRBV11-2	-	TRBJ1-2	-	CASSSVGGRGYGYTF	TGTGCCAGCAGCTCTGTTGGGGGTAGGGGGTATGGCTACACCTTC
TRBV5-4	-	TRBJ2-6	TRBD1	CASRRDRSSGANVLTF	TGTGCCAGCAGGAGGGACAGGTCCTCTGGGGCCAACGTCCTGACTTTC
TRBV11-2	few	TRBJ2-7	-	CASSLDGNGKEQYF	TGTGCCAGCAGCTTAGACGGCAACGGGAAAGAGCAGTACTTC
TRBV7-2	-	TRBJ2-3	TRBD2	CAGTSGTYTDTQYF	TGTGCCGGGACTAGCGGGACATACACAGATACGCAGTATTTT
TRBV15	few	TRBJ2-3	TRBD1	CATSIGTADTQYF	TGTGCCACCAGCATCGGGACAGCAGATACGCAGTATTTT
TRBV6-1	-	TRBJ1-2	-	CASSEGYGQTGYGYTF	TGTGCCAGCAGTGAAGGATATGGACAGACGGGGTATGGCTACACCTTC
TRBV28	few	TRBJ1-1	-	CASSRGVAGHTEAFF	TGTGCCAGCAGTCGCGGTGTAGCGGGGCACACTGAAGCTTTCTTT
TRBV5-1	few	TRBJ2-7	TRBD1	CASSLTGGEQYF	TGCGCCAGCAGCCTCACAGGGGGCGAGCAGTACTTC
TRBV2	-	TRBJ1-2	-	CASSVQGHYGYTF	TGTGCCAGCAGCGTACAGGGACACTATGGCTACACCTTC
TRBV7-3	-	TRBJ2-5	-	CASSTKQETQYF	TGTGCCAGCAGCACAAAACAAGAGACCCAGTACTTC
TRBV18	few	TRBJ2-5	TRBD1	CASSLPGTGVRETQYF	TGTGCCAGCTCACTCCCCGGGACAGGGGTTCGAGAGACCCAGTACTTC
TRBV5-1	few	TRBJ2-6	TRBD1	CASSLAGTASSGANVLTF	TGCGCCAGCAGCTTGGCCGGGACAGCTAGCTCTGGGGCCAACGTCCTGACTTTC
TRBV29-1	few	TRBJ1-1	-	CSVTGFYTEAFF	TGCAGCGTTACAGGGTTCTACACTGAAGCTTTCTTT
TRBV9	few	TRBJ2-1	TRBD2	CASSVGLRDGTSGGFYNEQFF	TGTGCCAGCAGCGTAGGTCTTCGGGATGGGACTAGCGGGGGGTTCTACAATGAGCAGTTCTTC
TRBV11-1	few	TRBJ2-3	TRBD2	CASSRQRGGQDTQYF	TGTGCCAGCAGCCGACAGCGGGGGGGCCAGGATACGCAGTATTTT
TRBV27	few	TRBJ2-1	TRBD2	CASSTLTSATFNGNEQFF	TGTGCCAGCAGTACCCTGACTAGCGCCACTTTCAATGGGAATGAGCAGTTCTTC
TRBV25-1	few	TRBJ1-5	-	CASSDPGEGQPQHF	TGTGCCAGCAGTGACCCAGGGGAAGGGCAGCCCCAGCATTTT
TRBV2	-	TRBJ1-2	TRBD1	CASSVGQGYGYTF	TGTGCCAGCAGCGTGGGACAGGGTTATGGCTACACCTTC
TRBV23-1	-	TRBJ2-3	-	CASSQWAELRADTQYF	TGCGCCAGCAGTCAATGGGCCGAGTTGAGGGCAGATACGCAGTATTTT
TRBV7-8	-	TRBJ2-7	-	CASSLVSGDSYEQYF	TGTGCCAGCAGCTTAGTGTCGGGGGACTCCTACGAGCAGTACTTC
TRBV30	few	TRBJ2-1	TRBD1	CAWSPSGQEQFF	TGTGCCTGGAGTCCCTCGGGACAGGAGCAGTTCTTC
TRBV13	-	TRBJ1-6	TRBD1	CASSLALPGQGNLHF	TGTGCCAGCAGCCTCGCGCTTCCGGGACAGGGCAACCTCCACTTT
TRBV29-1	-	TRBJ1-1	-	CSVTVQGANTEAFF	TGCAGCGTTACCGTACAGGGTGCGAACACTGAAGCTTTCTTT
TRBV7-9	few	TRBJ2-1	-	CASSFRGGDEQFF	TGTGCCAGCAGCTTTAGAGGAGGCGATGAGCAGTTCTTC
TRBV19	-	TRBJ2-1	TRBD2	CASGRTSGRRDNEQFF	TGTGCCAGTGGGAGGACTAGCGGGAGGAGAGACAATGAGCAGTTCTTC
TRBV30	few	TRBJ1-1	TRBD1	CAWSRWTADRGVAFF	TGTGCCTGGAGTCGTTGGACGGCGGACAGGGGAGTGGCTTTCTTT
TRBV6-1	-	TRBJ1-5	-	CASIEGDSNQPQHF	TGTGCCAGCATTGAGGGAGACAGCAATCAGCCCCAGCATTTT
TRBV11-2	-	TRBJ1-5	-	CASSREAGNQPQHF	TGTGCCAGCAGCCGCGAAGCAGGGAACCAGCCCCAGCATTTT
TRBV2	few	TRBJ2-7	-	CASRVEQSSYEQYF	TGTGCCAGCCGTGTAGAACAGTCGTCCTACGAGCAGTACTTC
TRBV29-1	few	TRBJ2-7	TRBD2	CSVAEGLADYEQYF	TGCAGCGTTGCAGAGGGACTAGCGGACTACGAGCAGTACTTC
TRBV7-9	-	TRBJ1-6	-	CASIISGDNSPLHF	TGTGCCAGCATAATCTCGGGGGATAATTCACCCCTCCACTTT
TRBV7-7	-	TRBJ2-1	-	CASSFGLTDNEQFF	TGTGCTAGCAGCTTCGGTCTTACGGACAATGAGCAGTTCTTC
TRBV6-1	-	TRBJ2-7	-	CASSVQGFVYEQYF	TGTGCCAGCAGTGTTCAGGGTTTTGTATACGAGCAGTACTTC
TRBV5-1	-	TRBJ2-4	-	CASRKVHRGAKNIQYF	TGCGCCAGCAGAAAGGTCCACCGGGGGGCCAAAAACATTCAGTACTTC
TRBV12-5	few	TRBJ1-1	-	CAIRMMNTEAFF	TGTGCTATCAGGATGATGAACACTGAAGCTTTCTTT
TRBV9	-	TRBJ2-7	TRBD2	CASSKSGKAAEQYF	TGTGCCAGCAGCAAAAGCGGGAAGGCAGCCGAGCAGTACTTC
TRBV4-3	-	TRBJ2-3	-	CASSQALNTDTQYF	TGCGCCAGCAGCCAAGCCCTAAACACAGATACGCAGTATTTT
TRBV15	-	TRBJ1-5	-	CATSGLRQHNQPQHF	TGTGCCACCAGCGGACTACGGCAGCACAATCAGCCCCAGCATTTT
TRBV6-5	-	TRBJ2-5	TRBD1	CASSYTDRGHQETQYF	TGTGCCAGCAGTTACACGGATAGGGGGCACCAAGAGACCCAGTACTTC
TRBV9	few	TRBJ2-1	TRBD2	CASSVGPSGIHRPVGNEQFF	TGTGCCAGCAGCGTAGGGCCTAGCGGGATTCATAGGCCCGTTGGGAATGAGCAGTTCTTC
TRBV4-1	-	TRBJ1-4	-	CASSQALGQRVVSTNEKLFF	TGCGCCAGCAGCCAAGCCTTAGGCCAGAGGGTCGTATCAACTAATGAAAAACTGTTTTTT
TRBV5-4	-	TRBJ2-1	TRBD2	CASSWGLAGGSSYNEQFF	TGTGCCAGCAGCTGGGGACTAGCGGGAGGTTCCTCCTACAATGAGCAGTTCTTC
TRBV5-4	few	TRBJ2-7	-	CASSLTGPYEQYF	TGTGCCAGCAGTCTGACAGGCCCCTACGAGCAGTACTTC
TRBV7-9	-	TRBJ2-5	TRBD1	CASRLGYRGREETQYF	TGTGCCAGCAGGCTTGGGTACAGGGGGCGAGAAGAGACCCAGTACTTC
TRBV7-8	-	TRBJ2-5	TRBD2	CASSLVWGGPRETQYF	TGTGCCAGCAGCTTAGTTTGGGGAGGGCCACGCGAGACCCAGTACTTC
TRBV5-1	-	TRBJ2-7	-	CASSLRWTEREQYF	TGCGCCAGCAGCTTGCGATGGACAGAACGCGAGCAGTACTTC
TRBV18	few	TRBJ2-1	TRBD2	CASHTGTSGSEQFF	TGTGCCAGCCACACCGGGACTAGCGGGAGTGAGCAGTTCTTC
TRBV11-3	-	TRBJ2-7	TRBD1	CASSLRTPRDRVFYEQYF	TGTGCCAGCAGCCTGCGAACGCCCCGGGACAGAGTCTTCTACGAGCAGTACTTC
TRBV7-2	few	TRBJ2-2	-	CASSSQGRNTGELFF	TGTGCCAGCAGTTCTCAGGGTAGGAACACCGGGGAGCTGTTTTTT
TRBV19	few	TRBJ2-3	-	CASSTRRSGVSTDTQYF	TGTGCCAGTAGTACTCGACGGTCAGGCGTAAGCACAGATACGCAGTATTTT
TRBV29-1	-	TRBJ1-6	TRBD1	CSVKTGGVNSPLHF	TGCAGCGTTAAGACAGGGGGCGTAAATTCACCCCTCCACTTT
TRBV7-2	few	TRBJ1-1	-	CASSSPGNTEAFF	TGTGCCAGCAGCTCCCCAGGAAACACTGAAGCTTTCTTT
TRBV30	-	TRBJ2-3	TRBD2	CAWSDGSGLAGVDTQYF	TGTGCCTGGAGTGACGGGTCGGGTCTAGCGGGAGTAGATACGCAGTATTTT
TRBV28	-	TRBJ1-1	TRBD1	CASSSGQGGTEAFF	TGTGCCAGCAGTAGTGGACAGGGTGGCACTGAAGCTTTCTTT
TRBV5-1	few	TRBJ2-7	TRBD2	CASSSPGTSGNEQYF	TGCGCCAGCAGTTCGCCCGGGACTAGCGGGAACGAGCAGTACTTC